The clone carrying this T cell receptor beta chain was detected a few times. What it binds is unknown. This specimen comes from a study of cytomegalovirus exposure and HLA in healthy donors. General study points: Cytomegalovirus association was assigned to about 180 TCR beta chains.

CDR1 and CDR2 from the germline V gene are SGHKS and YYEKEE (reference sequence). J lost 1 base, V lost 1 base, and 3 bases had no gene match. The CDR3 is 15 amino acids. PCR involved 60 Vbeta and 13 Jbeta primers. The method was immunoSEQ multiplex PCR; TCRdb's version includes in-frame clones alone and lacks a portion of them. The sample shows about 140,000 clones, approximately 10% of them seen only once. The sequenced sample consisted of PBMCs. The chain joins TRBV5-5 to TRBJ1-1; TRBD1 agrees at 8 bases. The origin of this receptor is a woman between 40 and 55 years old in good health and CMV-seropositive. CDR3 coding DNA: TGTGCCAGCAGCTTGTTTGGACAGGGGAACACTGAAGCTTTCTTT. Translating it yields CASSLFGQGNTEAFF.